These 20 T cell receptor beta chains share one sample of origin, sequenced in a study of CD8+ T cells in alopecia areata. RNA was extracted and reverse transcribed into cDNA as the sequencing template. TCRdb keeps only in-frame clones here, not all; method: immunoSEQ multiplex PCR. This sample carries some 150,000 clones, around 50% of them seen once, and the ten largest clones take about 6.8%. The sequencing used CD4+ T cells sorted from blood, collected at week 0. These receptors originate from a human donor with alopecia areata.

The chain joins TRBV7-2 to TRBJ2-3, with 7 bases lining up with TRBD2. This CDR3 contains 16 residues. Trimming at V came to 5 bases and at J to 6 bases, leaving 14 bases not matched to a gene. Germline values: CDR1 SGHTA, CDR2 FQGNSA. The CDR3 nucleotides read TGTGCCAGCAGCCAAGTCTGGTCTAGCGGACATGATACGCAGTATTTT. Its translation is CASSQVWSSGHDTQYF.

V usage is TRBV5-1 and J usage is TRBJ1-5; maybe TRBD1 (5 bases). This CDR3 is 15 amino acids long. Trimming took 0 bases from V and 5 from J, leaving 12 bases between them. CDR1 is SGHRS and CDR2 is YFSETQ in the germline V gene. CDR3 region: CASSLGVGPDQPQHF. In DNA form, the CDR3 reads TGCGCCAGCAGCTTGGGAGTGGGACCCGATCAGCCCCAGCATTTT.

The chain combines TRBV4-3 with TRBJ2-3, with D perhaps matching TRBD1 or TRBD2 (5 bases each). This CDR3 is 15 amino acids long. CDR1 is LGHNA and CDR2 is YSLEER in the germline V gene. Trimming took 0 bases from V and 5 from J, leaving 12 bases between them. CDR3 DNA sequence: TGCGCCAGCAGCCAAGATCGGGACCGCCTAGATACGCAGTATTTT. Residues: CASSQDRDRLDTQYF.

Here the CDR3 DNA reads TGTGCCAGCAGCTTGCCCTCGTTAGGGAATGAGCAGTTCTTC. Its translation is CASSLPSLGNEQFF. This rearrangement joins TRBV5-4 to TRBJ2-1, with unresolved D. CDR1 and CDR2 (germline): SGHNT, YYREEE (reference sequence). This CDR3 is built from 14 residues. V lost 1 base to trimming and J lost 7 bases, with 12 bases between them. Drawing the rest from reference TRBV5-4 and TRBJ2-1, the complete variable domain is ETGVTQSPTHLIKTRGQQVTLRCSSQSGHNTVSWYQQALGQGPQFIFQYYREEENGRGNFPPRFSGLQFPNYSSELNVNALELDDSALYLCASSLPSLGNEQFFGPGTRLTVL.

The chain employs TRBV4-3 and TRBJ1-2, with 9 bases lining up with TRBD1. The germline V gene encodes CDR1 LGHNA and CDR2 YSLEER. The CDR3 covers 15 residues. The J segment lost 6 bases and the V segment lost 3 bases, leaving 8 bases of the junction unmatched. In DNA form, the CDR3 reads TGCGCCAGCAGCCACTCACAGGGGGCTAAAAATGGCTACACCTTC. Amino acids: CASSHSQGAKNGYTF.

The sample holds many counts of this clone. This sequence joins TRBV9 and TRBJ2-1; D possibly corresponds to TRBD1 (6 bases). The CDR3 is 15 amino acids. Looked up from germline, CDR1 is SGDLS and CDR2 is YYNGEE. V was clipped by 0 bases and J by 4 bases, with 11 bases between them. The CDR3 loop reads CASSVAVGAYNEQFF. CDR3 in DNA: TGTGCCAGCAGCGTAGCGGTGGGGGCGTACAATGAGCAGTTCTTC.

This rearrangement joins TRBV5-4 to TRBJ1-1, with D tentatively TRBD1 (6 bases). The CDR3 length is 14 residues. CDR1 and CDR2 from the germline V gene are SGHNT and YYREEE (reference sequence). Deletions cut 1 base from V and 8 bases from J, with 15 bases between. The CDR3 reads CASSLRFQGSEAFF. CDR3 DNA sequence: TGTGCCAGCAGCTTGAGGTTCCAGGGGTCCGAAGCTTTCTTT.

The gene calls are TRBV9 and TRBJ2-3; possible D gene TRBD2, 6 bases. The CDR3 has 14 residues. V was shortened by 4 bases and J by 0 bases, with 9 bases between the two germline ends. The germline V gene has CDR1 SGDLS and CDR2 YYNGEE. For the CDR3, the DNA is TGTGCCAGCAGCCCCGGGACTAGCACAGATACGCAGTATTTT. It is translated as CASSPGTSTDTQYF.

This sequence joins TRBV6-5 and TRBJ1-3, with D perhaps matching TRBD1 (6 bases). CDR1 and CDR2 from the germline V gene are MNHEY and SVGAGI. V was clipped by 0 bases and J by 4 bases, with 10 bases between them. The CDR3 is 15 amino acids. The CDR3 nucleotides read TGTGCCAGCAGTTACTCGACCGGACAGGGAAACACCATATATTTT. As protein: CASSYSTGQGNTIYF.

This chain links TRBV25-1 with TRBJ2-2; unclear D gene. Germline CDR1 reads MGHDK; CDR2 reads SYGVNS. The CDR3 length is 14 residues. V lost 5 bases, J lost 10 bases, and 17 bases lay in between. The CDR3 bases are TGTGCCAGCAGTCGCTTGGGAAATTCTGAGGAGCTGTTTTTT. Translation gives CASSRLGNSEELFF.

This chain links TRBV6-5 with TRBJ2-7; a possible D gene is TRBD1 (6 bases). The V end was cut by 2 bases, the J end by 4 bases, with 18 bases between. CDR1 and CDR2 from the germline V gene are MNHEY and SVGAGI. The CDR3 length is 16 residues. This CDR3 is CASSYMSGGIRYEQYF. CDR3 nucleotides: TGTGCCAGCAGTTACATGAGTGGGGGCATTCGATACGAGCAGTACTTC.

This chain links TRBV6-5 with TRBJ1-1, with unresolved D. From germline, CDR1 is MNHEY and CDR2 SVGAGI. This CDR3 comprises 15 residues. Deletions cut 2 bases from V and 3 bases from J, with 13 bases between. DNA of the CDR3: TGTGCCAGCAGTTACAGGCAAAACCGAGACACTGAAGCTTTCTTT. Translating it yields CASSYRQNRDTEAFF.

The chain links TRBV5-6 to TRBJ2-3; D possibly uses TRBD1 or TRBD2 (5 bases each). The ends were cut back, 4 bases at V and 0 bases at J, with 6 bases in the middle. Germline V CDR1 and CDR2: SGHDT, YYEEEE. The length of the CDR3 is 13 residues. CDR3 nucleotide sequence: TGTGCCAGCAGCGGGGGAAGCACAGATACGCAGTATTTT. Translating gives CASSGGSTDTQYF.

A few counts support this clone. The chain uses TRBV9 and TRBJ2-3; 7 bases line up with TRBD2. Looked up from germline, CDR1 is SGDLS and CDR2 is YYNGEE. V lost 0 bases to trimming and J lost 2 bases; unmatched junction nucleotides: 6. This CDR3 has 16 amino acids. CDR3 protein: CASSVATGGFTDTQYF. The CDR3 region has the DNA TGTGCCAGCAGCGTAGCCACGGGGGGATTCACAGATACGCAGTATTTT.

The chain recombines TRBV19 with TRBJ2-2; 8 bases map to TRBD2. The CDR3 extends over 16 amino acids. With 7 bases clipped from V and 4 bases from J, the junction kept 11 bases outside the gene matches. The germline V gene encodes CDR1 LNHDA and CDR2 SQIVND (reference sequence). The CDR3 DNA reads as TGTGCCAGTATGAATCCCGGGGGGGCGAGCACCGGGGAGCTGTTTTTT. It codes for CASMNPGGASTGELFF.

The chain carries TRBV15 and TRBJ1-5; D is unresolved. This CDR3 has 14 residues. The V and J ends lost 2 bases and 4 bases respectively, with 9 bases between them. Germline V gene data show CDR1 as LNHNV and CDR2 as YYDKDF (reference sequence). The CDR3 protein is CATSRRFGNQPQHF. In DNA, the CDR3 is TGTGCCACCAGCAGACGTTTCGGGAATCAGCCCCAGCATTTT.

This clone was observed a handful of times. This chain connects TRBV30 to TRBJ1-2, with a tentative D call TRBD1 (6 bases). CDR1 and CDR2 from the germline V gene are GTSNPN and SVGIG (reference sequence). V was trimmed by 3 bases and J by 8 bases, leaving 19 bases between them. The CDR3 has 14 residues. The CDR3 sequence is CAWRRRNREGGYTF. CDR3 DNA sequence: TGTGCCTGGAGGAGGCGAAACAGGGAGGGAGGCTACACCTTC.

This chain connects TRBV4-2 to TRBJ1-5, with unresolved D. Between the trimmed V and J ends, which lost 0 bases and 5 bases, there was a span of 8 bases. Germline lookup yields CDR1 LGHNA and CDR2 YNFKEQ. The CDR3 runs 14 residues. In DNA form, the CDR3 reads TGTGCCAGCAGCCAAGACTCCTCTGATCAGCCCCAGCATTTT. Translation gives CASSQDSSDQPQHF.

In this sample, this clone turned up many times. This chain connects TRBV6-6 to TRBJ1-1; D unclear. Deletions cut 2 bases from V and 8 bases from J, with 6 bases between. Germline V gene lookup returns CDR1 MNHNY and CDR2 SVGAGI (reference sequence). CDR3 length: 11 amino acids. CDR3 coding DNA: TGTGCCAGCAGTTACAGGTCGGAAGCTTTCTTT. This gives the protein CASSYRSEAFF.

This clone was recorded only once. The V and J genes are TRBV5-1 and TRBJ1-6, with a weak D call TRBD1 (5 bases). From germline, CDR1 is SGHRS and CDR2 YFSETQ. CDR3 length equals 14 residues. V shed 0 bases and J shed 9 bases, with 10 bases lying between them. The CDR3 sequence is CASSLGRVGSPLHF. The CDR3 nucleotides are TGCGCCAGCAGCTTGGGCAGGGTTGGTTCACCCCTCCACTTT.